This T cell receptor beta chain was captured in a study of identical twins. The CDR3 contains 13 residues. V shed 5 bases and J shed 4 bases, with 9 bases lying between them. This clonotype was observed a handful of times. Carrying unique molecular identifiers, the cDNA also gained a universal primer site through template switching. Each CDR3 protein gets one entry after TCRdb re-called the 5' RACE reads with MiXCR. The top ten clones hold about 0.47% of a sample with more than 400,000 distinct CDR3 sequences, roughly 15% of them seen once. These sequences were also reported in another study, on yellow fever vaccine responses in identical twins.

The rearrangement joins TRBV12-3 or TRBV12-4 to TRBJ1-5; the D gene is possibly TRBD1 (6 bases). This receptor was obtained from a woman younger than 35 in good health. Sequencing input: CD4+ T cells sorted from blood. CDR3 DNA sequence: TGTGCCAGCAGTAGGGGGGAGAATCAGCCCCAGCATTTT. It yields the protein CASSRGENQPQHF.